This T cell receptor (beta chain) emerged from a study of T-cell memory formation after mild COVID-19. Findings and caveats of the study: Some responding clones appeared in pre-infection memory, suggesting cross-reactive memory joined.

Comments on this clonotype: Its matching antigen is unknown.

The CDR3 length is 14 residues. The V and J ends lost 6 bases and 1 base respectively, with 12 bases between them. Germline V gene lookup returns CDR1 PRHDT and CDR2 FYEKMQ (reference sequence). TCRdb used MiXCR to reprocess the 5' RACE reads, holding one entry per CDR3 protein. This sample has 470,000 or so distinct CDR3 sequences, with around 18% found just once. Sequences were obtained from PBMCs or a T cell subset sorted from them (not recorded which). The chain links TRBV13 to TRBJ1-1, with D uncertain. The source is an adult woman who had mild COVID-19 (a few samples of this study predate the infection). Cell type and time point are not known. The CDR3 DNA reads TGTGCCAGCAGAGTAGTTTTGGGGAACACTGAAGCTTTCTTT. Amino acids: CASRVVLGNTEAFF.